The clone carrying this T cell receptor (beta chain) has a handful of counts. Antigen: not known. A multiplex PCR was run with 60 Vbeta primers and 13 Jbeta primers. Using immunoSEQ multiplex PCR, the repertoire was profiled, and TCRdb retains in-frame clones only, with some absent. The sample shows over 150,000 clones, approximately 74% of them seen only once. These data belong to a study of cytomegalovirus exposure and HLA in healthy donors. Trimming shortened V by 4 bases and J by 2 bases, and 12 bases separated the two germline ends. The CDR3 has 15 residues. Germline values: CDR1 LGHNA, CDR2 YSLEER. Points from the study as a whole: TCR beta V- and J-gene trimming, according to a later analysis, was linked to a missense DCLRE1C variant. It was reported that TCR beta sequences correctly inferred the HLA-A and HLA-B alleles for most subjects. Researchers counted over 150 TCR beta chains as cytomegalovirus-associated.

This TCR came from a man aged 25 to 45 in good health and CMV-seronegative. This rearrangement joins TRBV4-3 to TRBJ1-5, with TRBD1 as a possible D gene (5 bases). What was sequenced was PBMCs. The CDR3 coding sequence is TGCGCCAGCAGCCGAACCGACAGCCGCAATCAGCCCCAGCATTTT. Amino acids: CASSRTDSRNQPQHF.